This T cell receptor (beta chain) was sequenced in a study of identical twins. Findings and caveats of the study: Cord blood beta clonotypes present at high abundance carried fewer insertions; no such pattern appeared in memory repertoires. Out-of-frame beta sequences exhibited a weaker degree of excess twin sharing.

The CDR3 sequence is 16 residues long. Trimming removed 6 bases from V and 3 bases from J, with 17 bases in between. Germline CDR1 KGHSH, CDR2 LQKENI. Of note for this clonotype: Antigen unknown.

TCRdb independently ran MiXCR on the 5' RACE reads; one entry per CDR3 protein. The sample consists of about 720,000 distinct CDR3 sequences, roughly 18% of them appearing once. These same records also appear under a second study, on T cells expressing NK-cell markers.

The chain is built from TRBV18 and TRBJ2-2; maybe TRBD2 (6 bases). Sequenced material: PBMCs. The sequence derives from a woman aged 18-29 years in good health. The CDR3 sequence: CASSPGGSGDTGELFF. The CDR3 DNA reads as TGTGCCAGCTCTCCAGGTGGTTCGGGGGACACCGGGGAGCTGTTTTTT.